Each of the 27 T cell receptor beta chains below was sequenced from the same sample in a study of control samples from healthy donors and cancer patients. Here immunoSEQ multiplex PCR was the method, and the copy in TCRdb shows in-frame clones only, minus some. The data contain around 130,000 clones, around 90% of them seen just once; the ten biggest clones take up approximately 8.6%. The sequenced sample consisted of blood. These receptors all stem from a man between 18 and 29 years old in good health.

V gene TRBV5-1 combines with J gene TRBJ2-7; D perhaps matches TRBD2 (6 bases). Looked up from germline, CDR1 is SGHRS and CDR2 is YFSETQ. Trimming cost V 0 bases and J 7 bases, with 17 bases left between them. The CDR3 length is 15 residues. CDR3 sequence: CASSLVAGIRGEQYF. DNA for the CDR3: TGCGCCAGCAGCTTGGTGGCGGGGATCCGGGGTGAGCAGTACTTC.

This chain uses TRBV27 with TRBJ1-2; D may be TRBD1 (6 bases). The V gene lost 0 bases and the J gene lost 8 bases, with 10 bases spanning the gap. Germline-derived CDR1 and CDR2 are MNHEY and SMNVEV (reference sequence). This CDR3 contains 13 residues. Written as DNA, the CDR3 is TGTGCCAGCAGTTTATCGCAGGGGAGAGGCTACACCTTC. Protein: CASSLSQGRGYTF.

This rearrangement joins TRBV13 to TRBJ2-6; unclear D gene. The germline V gene has CDR1 PRHDT and CDR2 FYEKMQ (reference sequence). Trimming took off 3 bases at V and 0 bases at J, with 15 bases between the two ends. CDR3 length: 18 amino acids. As DNA, the CDR3 is TGTGCCAGCAGCTTTAAAGTACGAGAACTCTCTGGGGCCAACGTCCTGACTTTC. Protein sequence: CASSFKVRELSGANVLTF.

This chain links TRBV5-1 with TRBJ2-3; D possibly corresponds to TRBD1 (5 bases). CDR3 length equals 15 residues. Germline lookup yields CDR1 SGHRS and CDR2 YFSETQ. V lost 2 bases and J lost 0, with 10 bases in between. Written as DNA, the CDR3 is TGCGCCAGCAGCTTAACAGGACCAAGCACAGATACGCAGTATTTT. Its protein is CASSLTGPSTDTQYF.

This chain uses TRBV11-2 with TRBJ1-3; the D gene is possibly TRBD1 (5 bases). CDR1 and CDR2 (germline): SGHAT, FQNNGV. With 1 base removed from V and 1 base from J, the gap between germline ends came to 11 bases. CDR3 length: 16 residues. The CDR3 DNA sequence: TGTGCCAGCAGCTTAGGGGCCCAGGGTTCTGGAAACACCATATATTTT. This sequence encodes CASSLGAQGSGNTIYF.

The chain is built from TRBV4-1 and TRBJ2-5, with a tentative D call TRBD1 (5 bases). The V and J ends lost 4 bases and 1 base respectively, with 7 bases between them. This CDR3 has 13 residues. CDR1 is MGHRA, CDR2 YSYEKL, per germline. CDR3 in DNA: TGCGCCAGCAGCCTGACAGTCCAAGAGACCCAGTACTTC. It yields the protein CASSLTVQETQYF.

The chain couples TRBV6-6 to TRBJ2-1; 8 bases are a match to TRBD1. The CDR3 has 15 residues. Trimming removed 2 bases from V and 6 bases from J; junction bases left unmatched: 6. Germline CDR1 is MNHNY and CDR2 is SVGAGI (reference sequence). The DNA for the CDR3 is TGTGCCAGCAGTTACCGCGACAGGGGCTCCAATGAGCAGTTCTTC. The encoded protein is CASSYRDRGSNEQFF.

This chain connects TRBV11-2 to TRBJ2-4, with 11 bases matching TRBD1. Germline CDR1 is SGHAT and CDR2 is FQNNGV. The V and J ends lost 3 bases and 6 bases, in that order; junction bases with no gene match: 7. The CDR3 has 16 residues. CDR3 sequence: CASSFGTGGIGNIQYF. The CDR3 nucleotides read TGTGCCAGCAGCTTCGGGACAGGGGGGATAGGAAACATTCAGTACTTC. The variable domain in full, completed from reference TRBV11-2 and TRBJ2-4, reads EAGVAQSPRYKIIEKRQSVAFWCNPISGHATLYWYQQILGQGPKLLIQFQNNGVVDDSQLPKDRFSAERLKGVDSTLKIQPAKLEDSAVYLCASSFGTGGIGNIQYFGAGTRLSVL.

In its sample, this clone was seen once. The gene calls are TRBV7-8 and TRBJ1-2; D gene uncertain. The CDR3 is 17 residues long. Trimming stripped 1 base from V and 0 bases from J, with 15 bases between. Germline values: CDR1 SGHVS, CDR2 FQNEAQ. In DNA, the CDR3 is TGTGCCAGCAGCTTAGTTGGGATACGCTTTACTAACTATGGCTACACCTTC. It translates to CASSLVGIRFTNYGYTF.

This clone appeared a single time. The chain combines TRBV2 with TRBJ1-6; D uncertain. V dropped 2 bases and J dropped 6 bases, with 8 bases sitting between them. Germline V gives CDR1 SNHLY, CDR2 FYNNEI. This CDR3 is 14 amino acids long. The CDR3 bases are TGTGCCAGCAGTGAACAAATCGGTAATTCACCCCTCCACTTT. Translating gives CASSEQIGNSPLHF.

The chain joins TRBV5-1 to TRBJ1-6; 7 positions match TRBD1. V dropped 4 bases and J dropped 0; count of bases not matched to a gene: 7. Germline CDR1 SGHRS, CDR2 YFSETQ. The CDR3 runs to 17 residues. CDR3 DNA sequence: TGCGCCAGCAGCACCGGGACAGTATCCTCCTATAATTCACCCCTCCACTTT. This gives the protein CASSTGTVSSYNSPLHF.

The chain carries TRBV19 and TRBJ2-3; 9 nucleotides line up with TRBD2. The CDR3 is 15 residues long. V shed 4 bases, J shed 6 bases, and the junction held 8 bases outside the gene matches. The germline CDR1 and CDR2 sequences are LNHDA and SQIVND (reference sequence). CDR3: CASSRSSGEGDTQYF. In nucleotides, the CDR3 is TGTGCCAGTAGTAGATCTAGCGGGGAGGGGGATACGCAGTATTTT.

V is TRBV12-5 and J is TRBJ2-7; D unclear. The CDR3 spans 14 residues. V dropped 4 bases and J dropped 3 bases, with 13 bases sitting between them. In germline, CDR1 is LGHNT, CDR2 FRNRAP. This CDR3 is CASGWAGGVYEQYF. The DNA of the CDR3 is TGTGCTAGTGGTTGGGCTGGTGGAGTCTACGAGCAGTACTTC.

This chain uses TRBV6-5 with TRBJ2-1, with D maybe TRBD1 (6 bases). Deletions cut 7 bases from V and 3 bases from J, with 10 bases between. Germline loops: CDR1 MNHEY, CDR2 SVGAGI. The CDR3 is 13 residues long. The CDR3 protein is CASNRDRYNEQFF. CDR3 nucleotides: TGTGCCAGCAACAGGGACCGCTACAATGAGCAGTTCTTC.

This chain links TRBV4-1 with TRBJ2-5; D not resolved. Trimming removed 3 bases from V and 5 bases from J, with 7 bases in between. Germline CDR1 is MGHRA and CDR2 is YSYEKL. The CDR3 is made up of 12 amino acids. The chain's CDR3 is CASSHEGETQYF. The CDR3 DNA is TGCGCCAGCAGCCATGAAGGGGAGACCCAGTACTTC.

The CDR3 DNA reads TGTGCCACCAGGTGGACGGCTGAAGCTTTCTTT. It yields the protein CATRWTAEAFF. The J gene is TRBJ1-1, the V gene TRBV24-1, with D unclear. Looked up from germline, CDR1 is KGHDR and CDR2 is SFDVKD. This CDR3 has 11 amino acids. Trimming took 7 bases from V and 6 from J, leaving 8 bases between them.

The chain employs TRBV25-1 and TRBJ1-3; D remains unclear. The CDR3 totals 15 residues. The V end was cut by 1 base, the J end by 3 bases, with 10 bases between. Looked up from germline, CDR1 is MGHDK and CDR2 is SYGVNS. DNA for the CDR3: TGTGCCAGCAGTGAATTCTCCCCAGATGGAAACACCATATATTTT. This translates into CASSEFSPDGNTIYF.

The V and J genes are TRBV5-1 and TRBJ1-2; no definite D call. This CDR3 region has 15 residues. V gave up 4 bases and J gave up 0 bases, with 13 bases separating them. The germline CDR1 and CDR2 sequences are SGHRS and YFSETQ. CDR3 in amino acids: CASSVDGPPNYGYTF. CDR3 in DNA: TGCGCCAGCAGCGTGGACGGACCCCCTAACTATGGCTACACCTTC. The whole variable domain, remainder taken from reference TRBV5-1 and TRBJ1-2, is KAGVTQTPRYLIKTRGQQVTLSCSPISGHRSVSWYQQTPGQGLQFLFEYFSETQRNKGNFPGRFSGRQFSNSRSEMNVSTLELGDSALYLCASSVDGPPNYGYTFGSGTRLTVV.

The chain employs TRBV6-1 and TRBJ1-4; D remains ambiguous. Germline loops: CDR1 MNHNS, CDR2 SASEGT. This CDR3 region has 15 residues. Deletions cut 1 base from V and 8 bases from J, with 14 bases between. The CDR3 loop is CASSEDEGGGEKLFF. For the CDR3, the DNA is TGTGCCAGCAGTGAAGACGAGGGCGGCGGGGAAAAACTGTTTTTT.

The chain joins TRBV6-6 to TRBJ2-1; TRBD2 agrees at 13 bases. CDR1 MNHNY and CDR2 SVGAGI come from the germline V gene (reference sequence). The V segment lost 7 bases and the J segment 7 bases; nucleotides outside the gene matches: 10. The CDR3 runs to 16 residues. The CDR3 protein is CASIKTGTSGENEQFF. CDR3 DNA: TGTGCCAGCATTAAGACCGGGACTAGCGGGGAGAATGAGCAGTTCTTC.

V usage is TRBV5-4 and J usage is TRBJ2-5; the D is unclear. This CDR3 contains 14 residues. Germline CDR1 reads SGHNT; CDR2 reads YYREEE (reference sequence). Trimming shortened V by 4 bases and J by 5 bases, and 15 bases separated the two germline ends. In DNA form, the CDR3 reads TGTGCCAGCAGCCGTCGGACGGGTCGGGAGACCCAGTACTTC. As protein: CASSRRTGRETQYF.

J is TRBJ2-2 and V is TRBV5-6; 10 nucleotides align to TRBD1. Germline CDR1 is SGHDT and CDR2 is YYEEEE. CDR3 length: 16 residues. J gave up 7 bases and V 5 bases, and 11 bases lay outside the gene matches. CDR3 loop: CASRTTGGGFFGELFF. Here the CDR3 DNA reads TGTGCCAGCAGGACGACAGGGGGCGGGTTTTTCGGGGAGCTGTTTTTT.

This sequence joins TRBV30 and TRBJ2-5, with 12 bases identical to TRBD2. Germline CDR1 is GTSNPN and CDR2 is SVGIG (reference sequence). Trimming cost V 5 bases and J 4 bases; bases outside gene matches: 5. This CDR3 has 14 residues. CDR3 amino acids: CAWGLAGNGETQYF. The CDR3, as DNA: TGTGCCTGGGGACTAGCGGGGAATGGAGAGACCCAGTACTTC.

The chain combines TRBV25-1 with TRBJ1-1, with D possibly TRBD1 on 6 matching bases. CDR1 MGHDK and CDR2 SYGVNS come from the germline V gene. CDR3 length: 14 residues. V was trimmed by 4 bases and J by 1 base, leaving 10 bases between them. CDR3 nucleotide sequence: TGTGCCAGCAGTGGAGGACAGTCGAACACTGAAGCTTTCTTT. This translates into CASSGGQSNTEAFF. The full variable domain, its missing parts supplied by reference TRBV25-1 and TRBJ1-1, is EADIYQTPRYLVIGTGKKITLECSQTMGHDKMYWYQQDPGMELHLIHYSYGVNSTEKGDLSSESTVSRIRTEHFPLTLESARPSHTSQYLCASSGGQSNTEAFFGQGTRLTVV.

The J gene is TRBJ1-1, the V gene TRBV30; D might be TRBD1 (5 bases). The germline CDR1 and CDR2 sequences are GTSNPN and SVGIG (reference sequence). The germline V and J ends were trimmed by 6 bases and 6 bases, with 26 bases remaining between them. The CDR3 covers 16 residues. The CDR3: CACQRPPGMGFPEAFF. CDR3 coding DNA: TGTGCCTGCCAAAGGCCGCCAGGGATGGGTTTCCCTGAAGCTTTCTTT.

V gene TRBV6-4 combines with J gene TRBJ1-1; tentative D call: TRBD1 (5 bases). CDR3 size: 13 residues. CDR1 MRHNA and CDR2 SNTAGT come from the germline V gene. V lost 2 bases and J lost 1, with 5 bases in between. CDR3 residues: CASSDRGNTEAFF. CDR3 nucleotide sequence: TGTGCCAGCAGTGACAGGGGGAACACTGAAGCTTTCTTT.

This clone has a single count. The genes are TRBV5-4 and TRBJ2-5, with TRBD2 identical over 7 bases. This CDR3 spans 13 amino acids. Losses at the gene ends were 4 bases for V and 3 bases for J; bases not matched to a gene: 3. The germline gives CDR1 SGHNT, CDR2 YYREEE (reference sequence). The CDR3 DNA follows: TGTGCCAGCAGCCCCCGGGGGGAAGAGACCCAGTACTTC. This encodes CASSPRGEETQYF. The whole variable domain, remainder taken from reference TRBV5-4 and TRBJ2-5, is ETGVTQSPTHLIKTRGQQVTLRCSSQSGHNTVSWYQQALGQGPQFIFQYYREEENGRGNFPPRFSGLQFPNYSSELNVNALELDDSALYLCASSPRGEETQYFGPGTRLLVL.